The text below deals with one T cell receptor beta chain. Its antigen is not known. The CDR3 has 13 amino acids. V lost 4 bases to trimming and J lost 3 bases; unmatched junction nucleotides: 1. From germline, CDR1 is SGHAT and CDR2 FQNNGV. The data were obtained in a study of post-analysis software for immune sequencing data. Across the whole study: The courses of disease that were included comprised relapsing-remitting, secondary progressive and progressive-relapsing multiple sclerosis. General study findings and limits: TRBV segments more frequent in patients than in controls numbered roughly 5 and included TRBV5-6, TRBV5-1 and TRBV20-1. The normalized Chao1 diversity of multiple sclerosis patients was significantly lower than that of controls. Batch-mates among the samples co-clustered strongly by F measure.

Unique molecular identifiers were present in the TCR beta cDNA libraries. Input of about 0.95 to 10 million T cells yielded 500,000 to 550,000 cDNA molecules. MiXCR was run by TCRdb on the PCR reads, yielding one entry per CDR3 protein. The table lists hundreds of thousands of distinct CDR3 sequences, just under 30% of them singletons. Material for sequencing was blood. V is TRBV11-2 and J is TRBJ2-7; 9 nucleotides match TRBD2. The clonotype was recovered from a girl aged 5-17 years with multiple sclerosis. The chain's CDR3 is CASSWTSVYEQYF. The CDR3, as DNA: TGTGCCAGCAGCTGGACTAGCGTCTACGAGCAGTACTTC.